This TCR beta chain was sequenced in a study of T cell responses to AZD1222 COVID-19 vaccine. The V end was cut by 3 bases, the J end by 3 bases, with 0 bases between. Germline V gene sequence: CDR1 MGHRA, CDR2 YSYEKL. The CDR3 totals 11 residues. In the case of this clone: Its target is not known. Different DNA sequences within this sample yield the same CDR3.

Using immunoSEQ multiplex PCR, the repertoire was profiled, and TCRdb retains in-frame clones only, with some absent. Altogether about 260,000 clones are present, just over 90% being singletons, with the ten largest covering roughly 0.51%. General study findings and limits: After two AZD1222 doses, spike-specific TCR breadth and depth rose versus day 0. Most donors were white British, females outnumbered males, and clonal diversity was possibly underestimated. Across spike, vaccine-associated CD4 TCRs were found, dominant at 160-218 and 743-854. Repertoire sampling was restricted to post-peak T cell response timepoints.

This clonotype was obtained from an adult in good health. The chain is built from TRBV4-1 and TRBJ2-1; no clear D. The input for sequencing was peripheral blood, taken on day 0 of AZD1222 vaccination. The CDR3 bases are TGCGCCAGCAGCCACTACAATGAGCAGTTCTTC. Translation gives CASSHYNEQFF.